The subject of this entry is one T cell receptor beta chain. The antigen is undetermined. Across eight separate reactions for each sample, cDNA was made. TCRdb reanalyzed the 5' RACE reads and collapses them to one entry per CDR3 protein, without DNA. This sample's table has 350,000 to 500,000 distinct CDR3 sequences. The sample is drawn from a study of monozygotic twins with inflammatory bowel disease. Overall study results and limits: Possibly because of limited power, concordant and discordant twins showed no difference in repertoire similarity.

This CDR3 is 15 amino acids long. The germline V gene encodes CDR1 SGHTA and CDR2 FQGNSA. Every donor provided one blood sample measuring more than 2 ml. This sequence was found in a human donor with ulcerative colitis or Crohn's disease, or a healthy co-twin of an affected twin (not recorded which). The rearrangement joins TRBV7-2 to TRBJ2-1; the D call from TCRdb, TRBD2, cannot be confirmed without DNA. Sample: blood. This CDR3 is CASSLAGALYNEQFF.